This TCR beta chain is from a study of tumour-infiltrating T cells in Burkitt lymphoma (dated by TCRdb to 2020 to 2022). In the study overall: The Burkitt lymphoma cohort included around 82 patients and covered every epidemiological subtype of the disease. When TCR repertoire data were correlated with clinical outcome, productive clonality turned out to predict both overall and progression-free survival, independent of established prognosticators, age at diagnosis among them. General study outcomes and caveats: Several public clonotypes were found to be shared across numerous Burkitt lymphoma patients, which suggests a shared tumour neoantigen selection that is absent from diffuse large B-cell lymphoma.

The library was built by means of the immunoSEQ multiplex PCR assay. The clones in this table, taken by TCRdb from immuneACCESS, are in-frame only. Not every clone is retained; where verified, under half of the shortfall comes from an unresolved V gene, and the cause of the rest is unknown. This sample has 3,500 to 4,000 clones in its table, and 15% to 20% of those were observed once. Of the sample, more than 1.3% falls within the top ten clones. From V the trimming removes 6 bases and from J it removes 2 bases, while the gene matches leave 5 bases of the junction unaccounted for. The CDR3 sequence holds 15 residues, the cysteine and phenylalanine included. CDR3 DNA is the only sequence kept; it has 45 bases, read in frame from the first base. CDR1 MNHEY and CDR2 SVGAGI are derived from the germline V gene. About this clone: What this receptor recognizes is not known. It has no much larger one-base neighbor in the sample; base qualities were not kept.

The V and J segments used are TRBV6-5 and TRBJ2-5; a stretch of 11 junction bases matches TRBD2. The sample comprised tumor tissue. This sequence originates from a human donor with Burkitt lymphoma. This receptor carries the CDR3 CASSPGLAGQETQYF. The DNA is TGTGCCAGCAGCCCCGGACTAGCGGGTCAAGAGACCCAGTACTTC.